Listed here are 23 T cell receptor beta chains from one sample, sequenced in a study of blood T cell repertoires in COVID-19. Sequenced by immunoSEQ multiplex PCR; TCRdb stores in-frame clones only, minus some. The sample records roughly 390,000 clones, about 85% being singletons. Sequenced sample: peripheral blood. The origin of the receptors is a woman aged 18-29 years with acute or convalescent COVID-19.

The V gene is TRBV4-2, the J gene TRBJ1-6; tentative D call: TRBD1 (5 bases). V dropped 3 bases and J dropped 8 bases, with 8 bases sitting between them. This CDR3 has 13 residues. Germline lookup yields CDR1 LGHNA and CDR2 YNFKEQ. CDR3 in DNA: TGTGCCAGCAGCCAGGGGCCTTATTCACCCCTCCACTTT. Protein sequence: CASSQGPYSPLHF.

The chain is built from TRBV9 and TRBJ1-2; D remains unclear. Germline lookup yields CDR1 SGDLS and CDR2 YYNGEE. The V end was cut by 4 bases, the J end by 8 bases, with 12 bases between. This CDR3 is built from 12 residues. The CDR3 loop reads CASSTSSSGYTF. The CDR3 region has the DNA TGTGCCAGCAGCACTTCGTCTAGCGGCTACACCTTC.

The chain recombines TRBV9 with TRBJ1-1; 11 bases are a match to TRBD1. CDR1 and CDR2 (germline): SGDLS, YYNGEE. After removal of 4 bases from V and 4 bases from J, the junction contained 12 bases not matched to a gene. This CDR3 is 17 amino acids long. CDR3 amino acids: CASSSPPSGQGVTEAFF. The CDR3 nucleotides are TGTGCCAGCAGCTCACCCCCTTCGGGACAGGGGGTCACTGAAGCTTTCTTT. Together with reference TRBV9 and TRBJ1-1, the CDR3 gives the full variable domain: DSGVTQTPKHLITATGQRVTLRCSPRSGDLSVYWYQQSLDQGLQFLIQYYNGEERAKGNILERFSAQQFPDLHSELNLSSLELGDSALYFCASSSPPSGQGVTEAFFGQGTRLTVV.

The rearrangement links TRBV30 to TRBJ1-5, with D perhaps matching TRBD1 (5 bases). In germline, CDR1 is GTSNPN, CDR2 SVGIG (reference sequence). V lost 0 bases and J lost 4, with 16 bases in between. The CDR3 contains 16 residues. The CDR3 nucleotides are TGTGCCTGGAGTGTACTTCAGTCGGCAGGGAATCAGCCCCAGCATTTT. This encodes CAWSVLQSAGNQPQHF.

The rearrangement joins TRBV7-8 to TRBJ2-3, with TRBD2 matching 8 bases. Germline V gene data show CDR1 as SGHVS and CDR2 as FQNEAQ. The junction had 14 bases not matched to a gene; V was cut back by 1 base and J by 2 bases. The CDR3 spans 19 residues. DNA of the CDR3: TGTGCCAGCAGCTTAGGTTCCGCGGGAGGTCCCGGCCCCACAGATACGCAGTATTTT. Its protein is CASSLGSAGGPGPTDTQYF.

The chain links TRBV19 to TRBJ2-7; 11 bases match TRBD2. The CDR3 is 15 amino acids. V dropped 7 bases and J dropped 0; count of bases not matched to a gene: 5. Germline CDR1 LNHDA, CDR2 SQIVND (reference sequence). The DNA of the CDR3 is TGTGCCAGTACCGACGGACTAGCGGGCTCCTACGAGCAGTACTTC. Protein product: CASTDGLAGSYEQYF. The full variable domain, completed using reference TRBV19 and TRBJ2-7, is DGGITQSPKYLFRKEGQNVTLSCEQNLNHDAMYWYRQDPGQGLRLIYYSQIVNDFQKGDIAEGYSVSREKKESFPLTVTSAQKNPTAFYLCASTDGLAGSYEQYFGPGTRLTVT.

This chain joins TRBV15 and TRBJ2-3, with D possibly TRBD2 on 5 matching bases. V was trimmed by 0 bases and J by 4 bases, leaving 11 bases between them. CDR1 is LNHNV and CDR2 is YYDKDF in the germline V gene (reference sequence). This CDR3 has 15 amino acids. For the CDR3, the DNA is TGTGCCACCAGCAGAGATCGGGGAGTCTCAGATACGCAGTATTTT. This encodes CATSRDRGVSDTQYF. The variable domain in full, with the rest retrieved from reference TRBV15 and TRBJ2-3, is DAMVIQNPRYQVTQFGKPVTLSCSQTLNHNVMYWYQQKSSQAPKLLFHYYDKDFNNEADTPDNFQSRRPNTSFCFLDIRSPGLGDTAMYLCATSRDRGVSDTQYFGPGTRLTVL.

Details on this clone: The same CDR3 is also encoded by other DNA sequences in this sample. The rearrangement uses TRBV6-5 and TRBJ1-1; D is unresolved. The germline V gene has CDR1 MNHEY and CDR2 SVGAGI. Trimming removed 8 bases at V and 3 bases at J, with 7 bases between. The CDR3 runs 11 residues. The CDR3 nucleotides are TGTGCCAGCGGGAGGGACACTGAAGCTTTCTTT. Protein sequence: CASGRDTEAFF.

The chain has TRBV24-1 and TRBJ2-3; possible D gene TRBD2, 6 bases. Trimming shortened V by 3 bases and J by 8 bases, and 20 bases separated the two germline ends. The CDR3 consists of 16 residues. Germline loops: CDR1 KGHDR, CDR2 SFDVKD. The CDR3 loop reads CATSDGPVAVGATQYF. In DNA, the CDR3 is TGTGCCACCAGTGATGGGCCCGTAGCGGTCGGGGCTACGCAGTATTTT.

The V and J genes are TRBV11-2 and TRBJ2-5, with D possibly being TRBD1 (5 bases). In germline, CDR1 is SGHAT, CDR2 FQNNGV. CDR3 length: 13 residues. With 2 bases removed from V and 2 bases from J, the gap between germline ends came to 6 bases. CDR3: CASSLYRQETQYF. CDR3 sequence (DNA): TGTGCCAGCAGCTTATACAGGCAAGAGACCCAGTACTTC. Complete variable domain (other parts from reference TRBV11-2 and TRBJ2-5): EAGVAQSPRYKIIEKRQSVAFWCNPISGHATLYWYQQILGQGPKLLIQFQNNGVVDDSQLPKDRFSAERLKGVDSTLKIQPAKLEDSAVYLCASSLYRQETQYFGPGTRLLVL.

The chain uses TRBV29-1 and TRBJ1-5, with 7 positions matching TRBD1. J was trimmed by 9 bases and V by 3 bases; bases with no gene match: 8. In germline, CDR1 is SQVTM, CDR2 ANQGSEA. The CDR3 has 13 residues. The CDR3 sequence: CSVETTGLGPQHF. The CDR3 nucleotides are TGCAGCGTTGAGACGACAGGGCTAGGGCCCCAGCATTTT.

This chain links TRBV9 with TRBJ1-1; TRBD1 agrees at 10 bases. The germline V gene encodes CDR1 SGDLS and CDR2 YYNGEE. This CDR3 region has 16 residues. V was pared by 3 bases and J by 0 bases, with 5 bases of the junction left unmatched. The CDR3 is CASSGDRGLMNTEAFF. The CDR3 DNA reads TGTGCCAGCAGCGGGGACAGGGGTTTGATGAACACTGAAGCTTTCTTT.

The chain has TRBV29-1 and TRBJ1-2, with 8 bases aligning to TRBD1. J gave up 0 bases and V 4 bases, and 7 bases lay outside the gene matches. Germline V CDR1 and CDR2: SQVTM, ANQGSEA. The CDR3 runs to 15 residues. CDR3 nucleotides: TGCAGCGTTGTCTCCCGGACAGGGACTAACTATGGCTACACCTTC. It encodes CSVVSRTGTNYGYTF. Combining the CDR3 with reference TRBV29-1 and TRBJ1-2 gives the whole variable domain SAVISQKPSRDICQRGTSLTIQCQVDSQVTMMFWYRQQPGQSLTLIATANQGSEATYESGFVIDKFPISRPNLTFSTLTVSNMSPEDSSIYLCSVVSRTGTNYGYTFGSGTRLTVV.

The rearrangement uses TRBV5-4 and TRBJ1-2; possible D gene TRBD1, 6 bases. Germline CDR1 is SGHNT and CDR2 is YYREEE (reference sequence). The CDR3 covers 16 residues. Trimming took off 3 bases at V and 3 bases at J, with 18 bases between the two ends. The CDR3 sequence is CASSSSPGVRDYGYTF. For the CDR3, the DNA is TGTGCCAGCAGCTCAAGCCCAGGGGTACGGGACTATGGCTACACCTTC. The variable domain in full, completed from reference TRBV5-4 and TRBJ1-2, reads ETGVTQSPTHLIKTRGQQVTLRCSSQSGHNTVSWYQQALGQGPQFIFQYYREEENGRGNFPPRFSGLQFPNYSSELNVNALELDDSALYLCASSSSPGVRDYGYTFGSGTRLTVV.

The V call is TRBV19, the J call TRBJ1-1; no clear D. The germline V and J ends were trimmed by 5 bases and 0 bases, with 13 bases remaining between them. The germline CDR1 and CDR2 sequences are LNHDA and SQIVND (reference sequence). This CDR3 contains 15 residues. The CDR3 DNA is TGTGCCAGTAGTGAGCATGGCGGCCTGAACACTGAAGCTTTCTTT. This codes for CASSEHGGLNTEAFF.

V gene TRBV2 combines with J gene TRBJ1-3; possibly TRBD1 for D (5 bases). Germline V CDR1 and CDR2: SNHLY, FYNNEI. Trimming removed 0 bases at V and 4 bases at J, with 16 bases between. The length of the CDR3 is 17 residues. The CDR3 DNA reads TGTGCCAGCAGTGAAGCGCTGGGGAGGGGAGCCGGAAACACCATATATTTT. Amino acid sequence: CASSEALGRGAGNTIYF.

For the CDR3, the DNA is TGTGCTAGTGGTTTGGGACCAACAGCAAATCAGCCCCAGCATTTT. This translates into CASGLGPTANQPQHF. V is TRBV12-5 and J is TRBJ1-5; no firm D call. The CDR3 is 15 residues long. The V end was cut by 1 base, the J end by 4 bases, with 11 bases between. The germline CDR1 and CDR2 sequences are LGHNT and FRNRAP.

V is TRBV3-1 (or the pseudogene TRBV3-2) and J is TRBJ1-4; 7 nucleotides line up with TRBD1. The V gene end was trimmed by 0 bases and the J gene end by 0 bases; junction bases not matched to a gene: 1. The CDR3 length is 16 residues. Germline lookup yields CDR1 LGHDT and CDR2 YNNKEL (reference sequence). CDR3: CASSQEGTATNEKLFF. CDR3 coding DNA: TGTGCCAGCAGCCAAGAGGGGACAGCAACTAATGAAAAACTGTTTTTT.

The chain has TRBV7-9 and TRBJ1-3; D may be TRBD1 (5 bases). CDR3 length: 17 residues. Germline V gene data show CDR1 as SEHNR and CDR2 as FQNEAQ (reference sequence). V was cut by 4 bases and J by 0 bases, with 16 bases left in between. The CDR3 region is CASSSDSGHRSGNTIYF. The CDR3 DNA sequence: TGTGCCAGCAGCTCCGACTCCGGACACCGCTCTGGAAACACCATATATTTT.

J is TRBJ2-7 and V is TRBV9; maybe TRBD2 (5 bases). The CDR3 totals 14 residues. Trimming removed 0 bases from V and 5 bases from J, with 12 bases in between. From germline, CDR1 is SGDLS and CDR2 YYNGEE. CDR3 nucleotide sequence: TGTGCCAGCAGCGTAGAGGGCAACGGGAACGAGCAGTACTTC. It specifies CASSVEGNGNEQYF. Complete variable domain (other parts from reference TRBV9 and TRBJ2-7): DSGVTQTPKHLITATGQRVTLRCSPRSGDLSVYWYQQSLDQGLQFLIQYYNGEERAKGNILERFSAQQFPDLHSELNLSSLELGDSALYFCASSVEGNGNEQYFGPGTRLTVT.

J is TRBJ2-5 and V is TRBV5-4, with 9 bases aligning to TRBD1. Germline CDR1 and CDR2: SGHNT and YYREEE (reference sequence). The CDR3 loop spans 16 amino acids. The V gene end was trimmed by 2 bases and the J gene end by 2 bases; junction bases not matched to a gene: 7. CDR3 loop: CASSFFGQGRQETQYF. The CDR3 region has the DNA TGTGCCAGCAGCTTTTTTGGACAGGGGAGGCAAGAGACCCAGTACTTC.

V is TRBV19 and J is TRBJ2-3, with TRBD2 identical over 7 bases. This CDR3 spans 17 amino acids. Germline CDR1 LNHDA, CDR2 SQIVND (reference sequence). V lost 1 base to trimming and J lost 0 bases; unmatched junction nucleotides: 7. CDR3 protein: CASSIGLGGDSTDTQYF. Here the CDR3 DNA reads TGTGCCAGTAGTATAGGGTTGGGAGGGGATAGCACAGATACGCAGTATTTT.

V and J are TRBV18 and TRBJ2-3; D is unresolved. The CDR3 contains 13 residues. From germline, CDR1 is KGHSH and CDR2 LQKENI. Trimming took 3 bases from V and 2 from J, leaving 6 bases between them. The CDR3, as DNA: TGTGCCAGCTCACCCGAGGTCACAGATACGCAGTATTTT. This translates into CASSPEVTDTQYF.